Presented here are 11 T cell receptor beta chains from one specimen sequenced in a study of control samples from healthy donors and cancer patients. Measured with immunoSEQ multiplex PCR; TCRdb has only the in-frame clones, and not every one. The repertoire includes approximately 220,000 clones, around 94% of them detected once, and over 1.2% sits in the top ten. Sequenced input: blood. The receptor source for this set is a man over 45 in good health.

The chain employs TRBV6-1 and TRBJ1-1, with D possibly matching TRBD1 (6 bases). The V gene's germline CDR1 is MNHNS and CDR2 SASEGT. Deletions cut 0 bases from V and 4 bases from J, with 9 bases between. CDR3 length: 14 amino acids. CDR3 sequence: CASSEAGRGTEAFF. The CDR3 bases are TGTGCCAGCAGTGAAGCGGGCAGGGGCACTGAAGCTTTCTTT.

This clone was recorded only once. Written as DNA, the CDR3 is TGTGCCAGCAGAACCGTAACAGAGTCCTACGAGCAGTACTTC. Protein product: CASRTVTESYEQYF. The chain joins TRBV6-5 to TRBJ2-7, with no clear D. The germline V gene has CDR1 MNHEY and CDR2 SVGAGI. There are 14 residues in the CDR3. V dropped 6 bases and J dropped 1 base, with 13 bases sitting between them.

The CDR3 protein is CASSLDGEAFF. The DNA for the CDR3 is TGTGCCAGCAGCTTGGACGGTGAAGCTTTCTTT. The V gene is TRBV5-4, the J gene TRBJ1-1, with no clear D. Germline V CDR1 and CDR2: SGHNT, YYREEE (reference sequence). Trimming shortened V by 0 bases and J by 7 bases, and 4 bases separated the two germline ends. CDR3 length equals 11 residues.

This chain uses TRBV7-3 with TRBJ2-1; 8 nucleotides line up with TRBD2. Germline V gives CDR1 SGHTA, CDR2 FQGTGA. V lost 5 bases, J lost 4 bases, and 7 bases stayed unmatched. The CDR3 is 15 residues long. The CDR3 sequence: CASSISGADYNEQFF. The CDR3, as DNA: TGTGCCAGCAGCATTAGCGGGGCCGATTACAATGAGCAGTTCTTC.

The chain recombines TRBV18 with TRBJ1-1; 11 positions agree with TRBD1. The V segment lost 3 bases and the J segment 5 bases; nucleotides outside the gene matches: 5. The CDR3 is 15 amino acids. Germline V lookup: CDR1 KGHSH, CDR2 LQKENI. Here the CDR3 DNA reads TGTGCCAGCTCACCGGGACAGGGGGGTTTGACTGAAGCTTTCTTT. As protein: CASSPGQGGLTEAFF. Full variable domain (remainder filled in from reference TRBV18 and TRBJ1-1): NAGVMQNPRHLVRRRGQEARLRCSPMKGHSHVYWYRQLPEEGLKFMVYLQKENIIDESGMPKERFSAEFPKEGPSILRIQQVVRGDSAAYFCASSPGQGGLTEAFFGQGTRLTVV.

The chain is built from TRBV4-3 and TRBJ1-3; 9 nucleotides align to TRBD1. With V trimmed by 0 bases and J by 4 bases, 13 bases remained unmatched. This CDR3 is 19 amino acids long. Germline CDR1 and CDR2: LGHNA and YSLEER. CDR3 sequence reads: CASSQEGGQGHLRGNTIYF. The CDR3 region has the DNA TGCGCCAGCAGCCAAGAGGGGGGACAGGGACACCTGCGAGGAAACACCATATATTTT.

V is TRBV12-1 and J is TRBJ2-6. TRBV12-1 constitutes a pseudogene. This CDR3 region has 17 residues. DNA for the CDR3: TGTGCCAGCAGCTACGGCCCTCAGAGAAAGGGGGCCAACGTCCTGACTTTC. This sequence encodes CASSYGPQRKGANVLTF.

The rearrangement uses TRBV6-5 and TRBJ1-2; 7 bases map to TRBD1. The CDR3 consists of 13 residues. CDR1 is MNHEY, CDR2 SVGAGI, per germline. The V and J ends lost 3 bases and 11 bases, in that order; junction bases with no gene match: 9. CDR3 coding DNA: TGTGCCAGCAGTTATAATACAGGGGCCTTTTACACCTTC. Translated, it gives CASSYNTGAFYTF.

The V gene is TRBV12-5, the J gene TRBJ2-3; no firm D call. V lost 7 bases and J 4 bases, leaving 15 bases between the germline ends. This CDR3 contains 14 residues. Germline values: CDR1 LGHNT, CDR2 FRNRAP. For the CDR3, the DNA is TGTGCTAGTGCCCTTGGTTTAGTTTCAGATACGCAGTATTTT. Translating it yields CASALGLVSDTQYF.

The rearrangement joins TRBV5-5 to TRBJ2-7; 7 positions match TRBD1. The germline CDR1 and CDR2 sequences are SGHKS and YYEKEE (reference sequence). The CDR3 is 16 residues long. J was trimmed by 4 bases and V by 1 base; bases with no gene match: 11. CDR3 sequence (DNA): TGTGCCAGCAGCTTGAGTCAGGGGGTACGGTCTTACGAGCAGTACTTC. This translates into CASSLSQGVRSYEQYF.

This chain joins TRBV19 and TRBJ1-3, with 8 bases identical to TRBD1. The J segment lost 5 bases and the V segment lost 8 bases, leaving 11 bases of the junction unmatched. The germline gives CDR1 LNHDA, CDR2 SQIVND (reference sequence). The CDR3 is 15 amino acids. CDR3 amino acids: CASPRGRGLRNTIYF. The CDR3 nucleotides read TGTGCCAGTCCAAGGGGCAGGGGGCTTCGAAACACCATATATTTT.